The 31 T cell receptor beta chains below all came from one sample that was sequenced in a study of vaccination effects on CD4 cells after COVID-19. No antigens are known for them. Profiled with immunoSEQ multiplex PCR; TCRdb holds only in-frame clones, not every one. Of around 25,000 clones listed, 69% are singletons. Using viral peptide pools, the ViraFEST assay grew out antigen-specific CD4+ T cells prior to sequencing. Culture proceeded for under twelve days, and CD4+ T cells were then isolated. A PCR test confirmed that the person had SARS-CoV-2 infection between March and December 2020. Sequencing was performed on CD4+ T cells from PBMCs cultured with SARS-CoV-2 spike peptides, taken before COVID-19 vaccination. These receptors all come from a human donor who had a prior SARS-CoV-2 infection.

The chain has TRBV11-2 and TRBJ2-3, with D maybe TRBD1 (6 bases). CDR1 and CDR2 from the germline V gene are SGHAT and FQNNGV. V was pared by 0 bases and J by 11 bases, with 12 bases between. This CDR3 has 13 amino acids. CDR3 bases: TGTGCCAGCAGCTTAGAGCGTGAGACAGGGCAGTATTTT. The encoded protein is CASSLERETGQYF.

This clone turned up a few times. The chain recombines TRBV5-4 with TRBJ1-5; no definite D call. This CDR3 spans 14 amino acids. Germline CDR1 SGHNT, CDR2 YYREEE (reference sequence). V gave up 0 bases and J gave up 6 bases, with 10 bases separating them. CDR3 region: CASSLDGGSQPQHF. The CDR3 DNA reads as TGTGCCAGCAGCTTGGATGGCGGGAGTCAGCCCCAGCATTTT.

The chain couples TRBV7-9 to TRBJ1-2; D is uncertain. Germline CDR1 is SEHNR and CDR2 is FQNEAQ (reference sequence). V was trimmed by 5 bases and J by 4 bases, leaving 14 bases between them. There are 14 residues in the CDR3. The CDR3 DNA sequence: TGTGCCAGCAGCCTCCCCCGGCTGGGCTATGGCTACACCTTC. Its translation is CASSLPRLGYGYTF.

The rearrangement joins TRBV5-1 to TRBJ1-3; D remains ambiguous. The CDR3 is 11 amino acids. In germline, CDR1 is SGHRS, CDR2 YFSETQ. Trimming removed 6 bases from V and 10 bases from J, with 11 bases in between. CDR3 coding DNA: TGCGCCAGCACCTCTGTATGGACCATATATTTT. It yields the protein CASTSVWTIYF.

The chain employs TRBV2 and TRBJ2-5, with 15 positions matching TRBD2. Germline loops: CDR1 SNHLY, CDR2 FYNNEI. The CDR3 contains 17 residues. With 3 bases clipped from V and 5 bases from J, the junction kept 7 bases outside the gene matches. CDR3 protein: CASSESGLAGGWETQYF. The CDR3 DNA follows: TGTGCCAGCAGTGAGAGTGGACTAGCGGGGGGGTGGGAGACCCAGTACTTC. Based on the CDR3 plus reference TRBV2 and TRBJ2-5, the full variable domain is EPEVTQTPSHQVTQMGQEVILRCVPISNHLYFYWYRQILGQKVEFLVSFYNNEISEKSEIFDDQFSVERPDGSNFTLKIRSTKLEDSAMYFCASSESGLAGGWETQYFGPGTRLLVL.

J is TRBJ1-5 and V is TRBV4-2; 8 bases fit TRBD1. The junction had 8 bases not matched to a gene; V was cut back by 0 bases and J by 7 bases. This CDR3 region has 16 residues. The germline CDR1 and CDR2 sequences are LGHNA and YNFKEQ. The DNA for the CDR3 is TGTGCCAGCAGCCAAGATTTCCAGGGGGCTGGGCAGCCCCAGCATTTT. Residues: CASSQDFQGAGQPQHF.

The gene calls are TRBV30 and TRBJ2-1, with D possibly matching TRBD1 (5 bases). CDR3 length: 15 residues. Per the germline V gene, CDR1 is GTSNPN and CDR2 is SVGIG (reference sequence). The ends were cut back, 0 bases at V and 11 bases at J, with 20 bases in the middle. In nucleotides, the CDR3 is TGTGCCTGGAGTGTACTGGATTACCCCGACAGTAAGCAGTTCTTC. It codes for CAWSVLDYPDSKQFF.

This clone was seen once. V gene TRBV2 combines with J gene TRBJ2-2, with D perhaps matching TRBD1 (6 bases). Trimming took off 4 bases at V and 7 bases at J, with 13 bases between the two ends. The CDR3 has 14 amino acids. Germline V gene sequence: CDR1 SNHLY, CDR2 FYNNEI. The CDR3 region has the DNA TGTGCCAGCAGTGTGTCAGGGGCGGGCGGGGAGCTGTTTTTT. It codes for CASSVSGAGGELFF.

The rearrangement links TRBV3-1 (or the pseudogene TRBV3-2) to TRBJ1-1; D remains ambiguous. The V end was cut by 0 bases, the J end by 10 bases, with 12 bases between. Looked up from germline, CDR1 is LGHDT and CDR2 is YNNKEL (reference sequence). There are 13 residues in the CDR3. CDR3 DNA: TGTGCCAGCAGCCAAGAATTAGGGAGGAGAGCTTTCTTT. Translation: CASSQELGRRAFF.

This chain joins TRBV27 and TRBJ2-5; D is perhaps TRBD1 (5 bases). The CDR3 sequence is 14 residues long. V lost 5 bases to trimming and J lost 5 bases, with 15 bases between them. Per the germline V gene, CDR1 is MNHEY and CDR2 is SMNVEV (reference sequence). The CDR3 coding sequence is TGTGCCAGCAGTCAACGCTCAGGGCCGGAGACCCAGTACTTC. This codes for CASSQRSGPETQYF.

The chain is built from TRBV19 and TRBJ2-7, with a tentative D call TRBD1 (6 bases). V was cut by 4 bases and J by 6 bases, with 13 bases left in between. The CDR3 has 13 amino acids. CDR1 LNHDA and CDR2 SQIVND come from the germline V gene (reference sequence). The CDR3 sequence: CASSRTVVGEQYF. As DNA, the CDR3 is TGTGCCAGTAGTAGGACAGTTGTCGGCGAGCAGTACTTC.

V gene TRBV11-2 combines with J gene TRBJ1-3; 9 bases match TRBD1. CDR3 length: 15 residues. Germline values: CDR1 SGHAT, CDR2 FQNNGV. With V trimmed by 5 bases and J by 3 bases, 5 bases remained unmatched. As DNA, the CDR3 is TGTGCCAGCAGCCAGAGGGGACAGGGTGGAAACACCATATATTTT. It translates to CASSQRGQGGNTIYF.

This rearrangement joins TRBV4-1 to TRBJ1-3; 8 positions match TRBD1. V lost 4 bases and J lost 0; bases outside the gene matches: 5. Per germline, CDR1 MGHRA and CDR2 YSYEKL. This CDR3 contains 16 residues. As DNA, the CDR3 is TGCGCCAGCAGCCCAGGACAGGGTCTCTCTGGAAACACCATATATTTT. Translation gives CASSPGQGLSGNTIYF.

The V gene is TRBV9, the J gene TRBJ1-2; D remains unclear. V was cut by 0 bases and J by 2 bases, with 8 bases left in between. Germline-derived CDR1 and CDR2 are SGDLS and YYNGEE. The CDR3 totals 14 residues. As DNA, the CDR3 is TGTGCCAGCAGCGTAGGAGGAGCCAACTATGGCTACACCTTC. Its translation: CASSVGGANYGYTF.

This clone was seen a handful of times. The chain is built from TRBV5-5 and TRBJ1-1; weak D call: TRBD1 (5 bases). Germline CDR1 and CDR2: SGHKS and YYEKEE (reference sequence). The CDR3 has 15 residues. The V gene lost 4 bases and the J gene lost 3 bases, with 16 bases spanning the gap. CDR3 sequence reads: CASSRARVGDTEAFF. The CDR3 DNA sequence: TGTGCCAGCAGCAGGGCCAGGGTTGGGGACACTGAAGCTTTCTTT.

The V and J genes are TRBV11-3 and TRBJ2-2; 10 positions match TRBD1. CDR3 length: 14 amino acids. V lost 7 bases and J lost 7; bases outside the gene matches: 6. CDR1 SGHNT and CDR2 YENEEA come from the germline V gene. This chain's CDR3 is CASTRQGARGELFF. As DNA, the CDR3 is TGTGCCAGCACACGACAGGGGGCCCGCGGGGAGCTGTTTTTT. The full variable domain, with the rest looked up from reference TRBV11-3 and TRBJ2-2, is EAGVVQSPRYKIIEKKQPVAFWCNPISGHNTLYWYLQNLGQGPELLIRYENEEAVDDSQLPKDRFSAERLKGVDSTLKIQPAELGDSAVYLCASTRQGARGELFFGEGSRLTVL.

CDR3 coding DNA: TGTGCCAGCAGCCCAGGGACTAGTTACTACGAGCAGTACTTC. Encoded protein: CASSPGTSYYEQYF. V and J are TRBV7-2 and TRBJ2-7; 8 nucleotides match TRBD2. This CDR3 spans 14 amino acids. Trimming at V came to 5 bases and at J to 3 bases, leaving 6 bases not matched to a gene. CDR1 is SGHTA and CDR2 is FQGNSA in the germline V gene.

The chain joins TRBV28 to TRBJ2-5, with a possible D match to TRBD1 (6 bases). Trimming removed 3 bases from V and 3 bases from J, with 14 bases in between. Germline V lookup: CDR1 MDHEN, CDR2 SYDVKM. The CDR3 covers 15 residues. CDR3 residues: CASSFPGSGEETQYF. For the CDR3, the DNA is TGTGCCAGCAGTTTCCCCGGGTCAGGGGAAGAGACCCAGTACTTC.

The chain links TRBV9 to TRBJ2-3, with D uncertain. Looked up from germline, CDR1 is SGDLS and CDR2 is YYNGEE. The CDR3 runs to 14 residues. The germline V and J ends were trimmed by 0 bases and 2 bases, with 7 bases remaining between them. The CDR3 DNA follows: TGTGCCAGCAGCGTAGGCCCTAACACAGATACGCAGTATTTT. Protein: CASSVGPNTDTQYF.

The rearrangement links TRBV5-5 to TRBJ2-1; the match to TRBD2 covers 7 bases. V was pared by 0 bases and J by 9 bases, with 12 bases of the junction left unmatched. The CDR3 runs to 16 residues. The germline V gene has CDR1 SGHKS and CDR2 YYEKEE (reference sequence). CDR3 sequence reads: CASSLGWGGSGGEQFF. In DNA form, the CDR3 reads TGTGCCAGCAGCTTGGGGTGGGGCGGGAGCGGCGGTGAGCAGTTCTTC.

The chain links TRBV6-2 or TRBV6-3 to TRBJ1-2; possible D gene TRBD1, 6 bases. The CDR3 sequence is 13 residues long. Trimming stripped 6 bases from V and 4 bases from J, with 12 bases between. Germline V gives CDR1 MNHEY, CDR2 SVGEGT. The DNA of the CDR3 is TGTGCCAGCAGCCGACAGGTTAGCTATGGCTACACCTTC. Translation: CASSRQVSYGYTF.

The gene calls are TRBV18 and TRBJ2-3; 8 bases are shared with TRBD2. Trimming took 2 bases from V and 0 from J; bases not matched to a gene: 4. CDR3 length equals 16 residues. Germline loops: CDR1 KGHSH, CDR2 LQKENI. The DNA of the CDR3 is TGTGCCAGCTCACCATCGGGGGGGGAGAGCACAGATACGCAGTATTTT. Translating it yields CASSPSGGESTDTQYF. Based on the CDR3 plus reference TRBV18 and TRBJ2-3, the full variable domain is NAGVMQNPRHLVRRRGQEARLRCSPMKGHSHVYWYRQLPEEGLKFMVYLQKENIIDESGMPKERFSAEFPKEGPSILRIQQVVRGDSAAYFCASSPSGGESTDTQYFGPGTRLTVL.

The chain has TRBV10-3 and TRBJ2-7, with 12 bases fitting TRBD2. Germline V gives CDR1 ENHRY, CDR2 SYGVKD. J gave up 4 bases and V 6 bases, and 7 bases lay outside the gene matches. This CDR3 is 15 amino acids long. For the CDR3, the DNA is TGTGCCATCAGGGTAGGGCTAGCGGGAGGGTACGAGCAGTACTTC. Residues: CAIRVGLAGGYEQYF.

The V and J genes are TRBV6-5 and TRBJ2-7; TRBD2 agrees at 9 bases. The CDR3 length is 15 residues. Germline V gives CDR1 MNHEY, CDR2 SVGAGI. V dropped 10 bases and J dropped 2; count of bases not matched to a gene: 12. The CDR3 is CATKEGSGGAYEQYF. Written as DNA, the CDR3 is TGTGCCACCAAGGAAGGTAGCGGGGGTGCCTACGAGCAGTACTTC.

This clone has only one observation. The CDR3 region is CASSQGRTVYTNEKLFF. The DNA of the CDR3 is TGTGCCAGCAGCCAGGGGAGAACGGTGTATACTAATGAAAAACTGTTTTTT. The chain uses TRBV3-1 (or the pseudogene TRBV3-2) and TRBJ1-4; D is uncertain. Per the germline V gene, CDR1 is LGHDT and CDR2 is YNNKEL (reference sequence). V gave up 3 bases and J gave up 2 bases, with 16 bases separating them. The CDR3 is 17 amino acids.

This clone occurred many times. This chain links TRBV4-1 with TRBJ2-7, with D possibly TRBD1 on 5 matching bases. The CDR3 covers 13 residues. V was clipped by 0 bases and J by 9 bases, with 12 bases between them. CDR1 is MGHRA, CDR2 YSYEKL, per germline. The CDR3 sequence: CASSQDQGMVQYF. The CDR3 DNA is TGCGCCAGCAGCCAAGATCAGGGAATGGTGCAGTACTTC.

This clone has a handful of counts. V is TRBV5-1 and J is TRBJ2-2, with TRBD1 as a possible D gene (7 bases). CDR3 length: 15 amino acids. V was trimmed by 4 bases and J by 7 bases, leaving 17 bases between them. The germline CDR1 and CDR2 sequences are SGHRS and YFSETQ. The CDR3 DNA reads TGCGCCAGCAGCCAACTTACAGGGGAGGTCGGGGAGCTGTTTTTT. Protein product: CASSQLTGEVGELFF.

The rearrangement links TRBV14 to TRBJ2-2; D possibly corresponds to TRBD2 (7 bases). Germline CDR1 reads SGHDN; CDR2 reads FVKESK. The germline V and J ends were trimmed by 0 bases and 3 bases, with 20 bases remaining between them. The CDR3 length is 19 residues. CDR3 DNA sequence: TGTGCCAGCAGCCAAGAGGGGGCGGGAGCCGGTCGGGACACCGGGGAGCTGTTTTTT. Protein product: CASSQEGAGAGRDTGELFF.

This clone was seen just once. This chain connects TRBV5-4 to TRBJ2-4; D perhaps matches TRBD1 (6 bases). Per germline, CDR1 SGHNT and CDR2 YYREEE (reference sequence). Trimming left V 0 bases short and J 3 bases short, with 13 bases between. The length of the CDR3 is 16 residues. Here the CDR3 reads CASSLGGGSFKNIQYF. As DNA, the CDR3 is TGTGCCAGCAGCTTGGGTGGGGGCAGCTTCAAAAACATTCAGTACTTC.

V and J are TRBV28 and TRBJ2-3; TRBD1 is a possible D gene (5 bases). Germline loops: CDR1 MDHEN, CDR2 SYDVKM. V gave up 3 bases and J gave up 6 bases, with 13 bases separating them. CDR3 length: 14 residues. The CDR3 loop is CASSLGSGADTQYF. CDR3 coding DNA: TGTGCCAGCAGTTTGGGGTCTGGGGCGGATACGCAGTATTTT.

The gene calls are TRBV5-4 and TRBJ2-6; 14 bases are shared with TRBD2. This CDR3 has 18 amino acids. Germline values: CDR1 SGHNT, CDR2 YYREEE (reference sequence). V gave up 5 bases and J gave up 2 bases; unmatched junction bases: 6. CDR3: CASSPRLAGGTGANVLTF. CDR3 bases: TGTGCCAGCAGTCCAAGACTAGCGGGGGGGACTGGGGCCAACGTCCTGACTTTC.